A single sample gave rise to the 13 T cell receptor beta chains below, sequenced in a study of cytomegalovirus exposure and HLA in healthy donors. TCRdb keeps only in-frame clones here, not all; method: immunoSEQ multiplex PCR. The sample carries some 170,000 clones, around nine tenths recorded once. The sample taken for sequencing was PBMCs. The origin of the receptors is a man aged 30-40 years in good health and CMV-seropositive.

The CDR3 here is CASSTRGGSNYGYTF. The CDR3 DNA sequence: TGTGCCAGCAGCACAAGGGGAGGATCTAACTATGGCTACACCTTC. This chain links TRBV6-4 with TRBJ1-2, with D possibly TRBD1 on 5 matching bases. The CDR3 is 15 residues long. Germline CDR1 is MRHNA and CDR2 is SNTAGT. V was clipped by 6 bases and J by 0 bases, with 14 bases between them.

V and J are TRBV28 and TRBJ2-5; D is ambiguous. CDR1 and CDR2 from the germline V gene are MDHEN and SYDVKM. The CDR3 is made up of 20 amino acids. Trimming stripped 2 bases from V and 0 bases from J, with 25 bases between. The CDR3 region is CASSLKGLRVVVTHQETQYF. DNA for the CDR3: TGTGCCAGCAGTTTAAAAGGCCTCCGAGTTGTTGTGACTCACCAAGAGACCCAGTACTTC.

The V gene is TRBV7-2, the J gene TRBJ1-6, with 8 bases lining up with TRBD1. CDR1 and CDR2 (germline): SGHTA, FQGNSA. V shed 1 base, J shed 9 bases, and the junction held 17 bases outside the gene matches. The CDR3 length is 19 residues. For the CDR3, the DNA is TGTGCCAGCAGCTTAGGAATTCGACAGGGGAACTTAATAAGTTCACCCCTCCACTTT. Protein sequence: CASSLGIRQGNLISSPLHF.

V is TRBV27 and J is TRBJ2-7; possible D gene TRBD2, 6 bases. Trimming took 5 bases from V and 0 from J, leaving 14 bases between them. Looked up from germline, CDR1 is MNHEY and CDR2 is SMNVEV (reference sequence). This CDR3 contains 15 residues. Here the CDR3 reads CASSIRDGSSYEQYF. Written as DNA, the CDR3 is TGTGCCAGCAGTATCCGGGACGGGAGCTCCTACGAGCAGTACTTC.

The V call is TRBV5-1, the J call TRBJ2-3, with 8 bases matching TRBD1. Germline trimming cut 0 bases from V and 3 bases from J; bases unmatched to any gene: 9. CDR3 size: 17 residues. Per germline, CDR1 SGHRS and CDR2 YFSETQ. DNA of the CDR3: TGCGCCAGCAGCTTGGGCCGTCAGGGGGCGAGAACAGATACGCAGTATTTT. Translated, it gives CASSLGRQGARTDTQYF.

The chain combines TRBV28 with TRBJ1-3; unclear D gene. CDR1 and CDR2 (germline): MDHEN, SYDVKM. The CDR3 extends over 16 amino acids. V gave up 3 bases and J gave up 2 bases, with 14 bases separating them. CDR3 sequence: CASSFSARLAGNTIYF. The DNA for the CDR3 is TGTGCCAGCAGTTTTTCAGCCAGGTTAGCTGGAAACACCATATATTTT.

This chain joins TRBV27 and TRBJ1-5; 7 positions agree with TRBD1. Trimming removed 8 bases from V and 8 bases from J; junction bases left unmatched: 21. Germline CDR1 reads MNHEY; CDR2 reads SMNVEV (reference sequence). There are 17 residues in the CDR3. The CDR3 loop is CASGPPDPGGSYKPQHF. For the CDR3, the DNA is TGTGCCAGCGGTCCCCCAGACCCAGGGGGTAGCTATAAGCCCCAGCATTTT.

This clone occurred once. The rearrangement joins TRBV6-1 to TRBJ2-2; TRBD1 matches at 12 bases. CDR3 length: 16 amino acids. The V and J ends lost 3 bases and 4 bases, in that order; junction bases with no gene match: 3. CDR1 is MNHNS, CDR2 SASEGT, per germline. CDR3 protein: CASSDPGQGATGELFF. CDR3 DNA: TGTGCCAGCAGTGACCCGGGACAGGGGGCCACCGGGGAGCTGTTTTTT.

The chain joins TRBV29-1 to TRBJ2-5; the D is unclear. In germline, CDR1 is SQVTM, CDR2 ANQGSEA. The CDR3 is 14 amino acids. V was trimmed by 7 bases and J by 5 bases, leaving 20 bases between them. For the CDR3, the DNA is TGCAGCGCCGATTCCCCGGGTGGCGTCGAGACCCAGTACTTC. Its translation is CSADSPGGVETQYF.

The gene calls are TRBV27 and TRBJ2-3, with 13 nucleotides matching TRBD2. This CDR3 spans 18 amino acids. V was clipped by 5 bases and J by 7 bases; unmatched bases: 15. Germline V gene lookup returns CDR1 MNHEY and CDR2 SMNVEV (reference sequence). The DNA of the CDR3 is TGTGCCAGCAGTACCACCCCGGGACTAGCGGGAAGTAGGTATACGCAGTATTTT. As protein: CASSTTPGLAGSRYTQYF.

This sequence joins TRBV19 and TRBJ2-1; D not certain. Germline assignment: CDR1 LNHDA and CDR2 SQIVND (reference sequence). The V end lost 6 bases, the J end lost 9 bases, and 15 bases lay between the germline ends. The CDR3 covers 13 residues. CDR3 sequence: CASRIGPGGEQFF. CDR3 sequence (DNA): TGTGCCAGTAGGATCGGACCTGGCGGTGAGCAGTTCTTC. Filled out from reference TRBV19 and TRBJ2-1, the complete variable domain reads DGGITQSPKYLFRKEGQNVTLSCEQNLNHDAMYWYRQDPGQGLRLIYYSQIVNDFQKGDIAEGYSVSREKKESFPLTVTSAQKNPTAFYLCASRIGPGGEQFFGPGTRLTVL.

The CDR3 is CSVWGLLGQGSRLNTGELFF. Written as DNA, the CDR3 is TGCAGCGTTTGGGGTCTGTTAGGTCAGGGGAGTCGGCTGAACACCGGGGAGCTGTTTTTT. The V gene is TRBV29-1, the J gene TRBJ2-2; D possibly corresponds to TRBD1 (6 bases). The CDR3 is made up of 20 amino acids. V was pared by 5 bases and J by 1 base, with 29 bases between. In germline, CDR1 is SQVTM, CDR2 ANQGSEA.

This chain connects TRBV6-1 to TRBJ1-2, with D tentatively TRBD1 (5 bases). Trimming stripped 2 bases from V and 3 bases from J, with 10 bases between. Germline CDR1 and CDR2: MNHNS and SASEGT. This CDR3 comprises 14 residues. CDR3 bases: TGTGCCAGCAGTGAAAGGATAGGGGACTATGGCTACACCTTC. Encoded protein: CASSERIGDYGYTF.